This note documents a single TCR beta chain sequence. What it binds is unknown. With V trimmed by 9 bases and J by 5 bases, 15 bases remained unmatched. The length of the CDR3 is 15 residues. Germline-derived CDR1 and CDR2 are MNHEY and SMNVEV (reference sequence). The data originate from a study of cytomegalovirus exposure and HLA in healthy donors. PCR involved 60 Vbeta and 13 Jbeta primers. Sequencing used immunoSEQ multiplex PCR; TCRdb keeps in-frame clones, though not all of them. The sample shows under 200,000 clones, roughly 74% of them seen only once. Study-wide results and caveats: As a later analysis revealed, most CMV-associated TCR beta chains appeared HLA-restricted. Upon later analysis, HLA-associated TCR beta chains proved more clonally expanded than other, equally common chains.

Sequencing was carried out using PBMCs. This sequence originates from a woman in her 30s in good health and CMV-seropositive. V gene TRBV27 combines with J gene TRBJ2-5, with 7 bases aligning to TRBD2. The CDR3 sequence is CASSWSRVGGETQYF. DNA of the CDR3: TGTGCCAGTTCGTGGTCTCGGGTCGGGGGGGAGACCCAGTACTTC.